This TCR beta chain was sequenced in a study of control samples from healthy donors and cancer patients. Generated by immunoSEQ multiplex PCR, the TCRdb table keeps only in-frame clones and is missing some. The sample records about 130,000 clones, roughly 90% being singletons. The CDR3 runs 16 residues. Germline CDR1 is MGHRA and CDR2 is YSYEKL. The ends were cut back, 1 base at V and 5 bases at J, with 17 bases in the middle. The sequence was obtained from a man aged 18 to 35 in good health. The specimen was blood. The chain combines TRBV4-1 with TRBJ1-2, with D possibly TRBD1 on 5 matching bases. The CDR3: CASSQGARGKGYGYTF. The CDR3 DNA reads TGCGCCAGCAGCCAAGGGGCCCGCGGTAAGGGGTATGGCTACACCTTC.